Listed below are T cell receptor beta chains from one sample, sequenced in a study of Graves' ophthalmopathy and Graves' hyperthyroidism. TCRdb reprocessed the multiplex PCR reads via MiXCR and lists one record per CDR3 protein. The sample contains hundreds of thousands of distinct CDR3 sequences, 13% to 15% of which appear only once. Sequencing was done on a sample of blood. The source is a woman in her 30s with Graves' ophthalmopathy. Each CDR3 is given with its conserved first and last residue. Fields, in order: D gene, clone size, J gene, V gene, CDR3 protein, CDR3 DNA. A D gene is named only where the DNA matches it firmly. Rows may omit the clone size; those that give it use once, few, many or a size class.

>NA|NA|TRBJ1-1|TRBV12-3/TRBV12-4
CASSLGFITEAFF
TGTGCCAGCAGTTTGGGATTCATTACTGAAGCTTTCTTT
>NA|many|TRBJ2-5|TRBV28
CASSLTANQETQYF
TGTGCCAGCAGTTTAACGGCTAACCAAGAGACCCAGTACTTC
>TRBD1|many|TRBJ1-1|TRBV19
CASSIAATGAEAFF
TGTGCCAGTAGTATAGCTGCGACAGGGGCTGAAGCTTTCTTT
>TRBD2|many|TRBJ2-3|TRBV20-1
CSASSGRLDTQYF
TGCAGTGCTAGTTCCGGGAGGCTAGATACGCAGTATTTT
>NA|many|TRBJ2-7|TRBV2
CASSPDRSYEQYF
TGTGCCAGCAGCCCTGACAGGAGCTACGAGCAGTACTTC
>TRBD2|NA|TRBJ2-7|TRBV3-1
CASSPTSKIYEQYF
TGTGCCAGCAGCCCGACTAGCAAGATTTACGAGCAGTACTTC
>NA|many|TRBJ1-2|TRBV15
CATSRDAVPGYTF
TGTGCCACCAGCAGAGATGCGGTTCCTGGCTACACCTTC
>NA|few|TRBJ2-5|TRBV18
CASSSTGTQNRETQYF
TGTGCCAGCTCATCAACCGGGACCCAAAACCGGGAGACCCAGTACTTC
>NA|NA|TRBJ1-6|TRBV28
CASSFGGAGSPLHF
TGTGCCAGCAGTTTCGGGGGCGCAGGTTCACCCCTCCACTTT
>NA|many|TRBJ2-7|TRBV30
CAWSALGGAGGEQYF
TGTGCCTGGAGTGCACTGGGGGGCGCGGGCGGCGAGCAGTACTTC